The entry below gives a single T cell receptor beta chain sequence along with its context. The antigen remains unidentified. The data were obtained in a study of cytomegalovirus exposure and HLA in healthy donors. Both 60 Vbeta primers and 13 Jbeta primers went into the PCR. Assay: immunoSEQ multiplex PCR; the TCRdb copy retains only in-frame clones and omits some. Altogether approximately 100,000 clones are present, roughly three quarters being singletons, with the ten largest covering approximately 3.6%. The CDR3 extends over 15 amino acids. The J segment lost 9 bases and the V segment lost 1 base, leaving 9 bases of the junction unmatched. Per germline, CDR1 SEHNR and CDR2 FQNEAQ (reference sequence). Those who donated were healthy bone marrow donors. The study's findings and limits: Researchers reported in a later analysis that a missense DCLRE1C variant was tied to TCR beta V- and J-gene trimming. Most subjects had HLA-A and HLA-B alleles reportedly predicted accurately by TCR beta sequences.

The chain recombines TRBV7-9 with TRBJ2-1, with TRBD1 matching over 7 bases. This TCR came from a woman in her fifties or sixties in good health and CMV-seropositive. The sequenced material came from PBMCs. In DNA form, the CDR3 reads TGTGCCAGCAGCTTAGGCGGGCAGGGGGATGTTGAGCAGTTCTTC. Its protein is CASSLGGQGDVEQFF.